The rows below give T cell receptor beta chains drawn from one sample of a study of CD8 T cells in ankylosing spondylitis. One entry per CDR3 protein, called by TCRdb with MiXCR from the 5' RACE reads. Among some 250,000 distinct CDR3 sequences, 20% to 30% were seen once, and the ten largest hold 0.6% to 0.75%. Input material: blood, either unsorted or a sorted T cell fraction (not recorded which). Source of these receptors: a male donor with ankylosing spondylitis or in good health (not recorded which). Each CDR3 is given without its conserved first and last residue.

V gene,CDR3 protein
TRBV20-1,SAGNRDKSSGNTIY
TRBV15,ATSRPGHEQY
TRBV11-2,ASRRPGGAGSPLH
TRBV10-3,AISESASKETQY
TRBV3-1,ASSQEGGGTEAF
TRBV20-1,SARDSTGEETQY
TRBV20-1,SARGGGSDTQY
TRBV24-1,ATSDSSYGYT
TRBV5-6,ASSTPRQGKAF
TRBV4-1,ASSQGQFTEGQPQH
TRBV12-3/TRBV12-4,ASSWDSPYGYT
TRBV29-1,SVGLAGLTDTQY
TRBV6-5,ASSYLSGGTDTQY
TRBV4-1,ASSQEQGQRYGYT
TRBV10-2,ASGNTLPLSYEQY
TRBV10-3,AISGRQGAGNIQY
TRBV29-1,SVEGLRGDEQF
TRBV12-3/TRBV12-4,ASSWGTGVSDEQF
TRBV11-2,ASRQPGRTYEQY
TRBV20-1,SAPSGGPGGEQF
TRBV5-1,ASSLDAGFGTEAF
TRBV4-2,ASSQVLGLQETQY
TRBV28,ASTIGGAQDEQF
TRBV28,ASSDAGYEQY
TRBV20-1,SVEGRYNEQF
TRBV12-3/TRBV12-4,ASSFTSGGNTDTQY
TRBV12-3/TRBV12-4,ASSLGDSPH
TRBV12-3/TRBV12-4,ASSAGGGAYEQY
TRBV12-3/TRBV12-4,VSTPDGNEQY
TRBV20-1,SARDLDRGGGWAQY
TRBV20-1,SARRTALAGVGDTQY
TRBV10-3,ASKGGLDTGELF
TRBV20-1,SARVQVAGELF
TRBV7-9,ASSSPRLALHNEQF
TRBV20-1,SARPDGQAYEQY
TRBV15,ATSSGVRHNEQY
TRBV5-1,ASRRSDYGYT
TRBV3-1,ASSQSGKLF